Listed below are T cell receptor beta chains from one sample, sequenced in a study of cytotoxic CD8 clonotypes in ibrutinib-treated CLL. Clones were read by immunoSEQ multiplex PCR, and TCRdb kept only the in-frame ones, dropping some. This sample has about 140,000 clones, with around 80% found just once. The sample here was PBMCs, taken after 36 months of ibrutinib treatment. These receptors were collected from a human donor with chronic lymphocytic leukemia. Both conserved end residues are part of each CDR3. A D gene is named only where the DNA matches it firmly. Size tells how often a clone was seen (once, few, many) or the class of an expanded clone, and some rows leave it out.

d_call	v_call	j_call	clone_size	cdr3_aa	cdr3_nt
-	TRBV6-5	TRBJ1-1	few	CASSPGGNWNTEAFF	TGTGCCAGCTCCCCTGGAGGGAACTGGAACACTGAAGCTTTCTTT
TRBD1	TRBV2	TRBJ1-2	-	CASRGQDNYGYTF	TGTGCCAGCAGGGGACAGGACAACTATGGCTACACCTTC
-	TRBV14	TRBJ1-4	-	CASSQGGGVNEKLFF	TGTGCCAGCAGCCAAGGCGGGGGTGTTAATGAAAAACTGTTTTTT
-	TRBV7-3	TRBJ2-1	-	CASSPTGGKQFF	TGTGCCAGCAGCCCTACAGGCGGGAAGCAGTTCTTC
-	TRBV15	TRBJ1-4	few	CATSRVVSEKLFF	TGTGCCACCAGCAGAGTCGTAAGCGAGAAACTGTTTTTT
-	TRBV11-1	TRBJ2-1	-	CASSSRWEQFF	TGTGCCAGCAGCTCTCGGTGGGAGCAGTTCTTC
TRBD1	TRBV5-6	TRBJ1-6	-	CASSLLGQGVYSSPLHF	TGTGCCAGCAGCTTGTTGGGACAGGGGGTATATAGTTCACCCCTCCACTTT
TRBD2	TRBV6-5	TRBJ2-7	-	CASRTLAGKQYF	TGTGCCAGCAGGACACTAGCGGGGAAGCAGTACTTC
-	TRBV11-2	TRBJ2-6	-	CASSLTPSGANVLTF	TGTGCCAGCAGCTTAACCCCCTCTGGGGCCAACGTCCTGACTTTC
-	TRBV5-1	TRBJ2-5	-	CASYYGGGVQETQYF	TGCGCCAGCTATTACGGGGGTGGGGTACAAGAGACCCAGTACTTC
-	TRBV2	TRBJ1-3	-	CASSMTGLSGNTIYF	TGTGCCAGCAGTATGACGGGACTCTCTGGAAACACCATATATTTT
-	TRBV6-1	TRBJ2-5	-	CASSESPIWSKTQYF	TGTGCCAGCAGTGAATCGCCGATTTGGAGTAAGACCCAGTACTTC
-	TRBV9	TRBJ1-2	-	CASSEEPDGGYTF	TGTGCCAGCAGCGAAGAACCGGACGGTGGCTACACCTTC
TRBD2	TRBV6-6	TRBJ2-7	once	CASSYPGTSDFYEQYF	TGTGCCAGCAGTTATCCCGGGACTAGCGATTTCTACGAGCAGTACTTC
-	TRBV5-6	TRBJ2-1	-	CASSQSPQQFF	TGTGCCAGCAGCCAATCCCCCCAGCAGTTCTTC
-	TRBV15	TRBJ1-2	-	CATSVRGGLIYGYTF	TGTGCCACCAGTGTAAGGGGGGGTTTAATCTATGGCTACACCTTC
TRBD2	TRBV10-3	TRBJ2-6	-	CAIRVRSGTSGTGANVLTF	TGTGCCATCAGAGTAAGATCCGGGACTAGCGGTACTGGGGCCAACGTCCTGACTTTC
-	TRBV5-6	TRBJ2-7	-	CASSLRVREQYF	TGTGCCAGCAGCTTGAGGGTCCGCGAGCAGTACTTC
-	TRBV11-3	TRBJ1-4	-	CASSLGTGSEKLFF	TGTGCCAGCAGCTTAGGGACTGGAAGTGAAAAACTGTTTTTT
TRBD1	TRBV2	TRBJ2-2	-	CASLKTGANTGELFF	TGTGCCAGCCTCAAGACAGGGGCGAACACCGGGGAGCTGTTTTTT
-	TRBV6-5	TRBJ2-2	-	CASLENTGELFF	TGTGCCAGCCTAGAGAACACCGGGGAGCTGTTTTTT
-	TRBV9	TRBJ2-2	-	CASSEGGAGELFF	TGTGCCAGCAGCGAGGGGGGTGCCGGGGAGCTGTTTTTT
TRBD1	TRBV19	TRBJ1-2	-	CASSMRTGGGYTF	TGTGCCAGTAGTATGCGGACAGGGGGCGGCTACACCTTC
-	TRBV5-6	TRBJ1-4	-	CASSSLGGTKKLFF	TGTGCCAGCAGCTCTCTTGGGGGGACCAAAAAACTGTTTTTT
-	TRBV6-5	TRBJ2-7	-	CASSYRRSYEQYF	TGTGCCAGCAGTTACAGGCGATCCTACGAGCAGTACTTC
-	TRBV27	TRBJ2-7	few	CASSSSERRGWTYEQYF	TGTGCCAGCAGTTCCTCGGAAAGACGAGGATGGACCTACGAGCAGTACTTC
TRBD1	TRBV9	TRBJ1-4	once	CASSQGTGSNNEKLFF	TGTGCCAGCAGCCAAGGGACAGGGTCGAATAATGAAAAACTGTTTTTT
-	TRBV19	TRBJ1-1	once	CASHRQTNTEAFF	TGTGCCAGTCATCGCCAGACGAACACTGAAGCTTTCTTT
-	TRBV10-3	TRBJ1-2	-	CATRGYGYTF	TGTGCCACCCGAGGCTATGGCTACACCTTC
TRBD1	TRBV19	TRBJ2-7	-	CASSLQQGGSSEQYF	TGTGCCAGTAGTCTCCAACAGGGGGGATCGTCCGAGCAGTACTTC
-	TRBV10-2	TRBJ2-1	few	CASSERESYNEQFF	TGCGCCAGCAGTGAGCGGGAATCCTACAATGAGCAGTTCTTC
TRBD2	TRBV5-1	TRBJ2-5	once	CASSSVRVSGIPGETQYF	TGCGCCAGCAGCTCTGTTAGGGTGAGCGGGATACCGGGGGAGACCCAGTACTTC
-	TRBV29-1	TRBJ2-3	-	CSVEEGRASTQYF	TGCAGCGTTGAAGAAGGACGAGCGTCTACGCAGTATTTT
-	TRBV2	TRBJ1-5	once	CASSEGQFQPQHF	TGTGCCAGCAGTGAAGGGCAGTTTCAGCCCCAGCATTTT